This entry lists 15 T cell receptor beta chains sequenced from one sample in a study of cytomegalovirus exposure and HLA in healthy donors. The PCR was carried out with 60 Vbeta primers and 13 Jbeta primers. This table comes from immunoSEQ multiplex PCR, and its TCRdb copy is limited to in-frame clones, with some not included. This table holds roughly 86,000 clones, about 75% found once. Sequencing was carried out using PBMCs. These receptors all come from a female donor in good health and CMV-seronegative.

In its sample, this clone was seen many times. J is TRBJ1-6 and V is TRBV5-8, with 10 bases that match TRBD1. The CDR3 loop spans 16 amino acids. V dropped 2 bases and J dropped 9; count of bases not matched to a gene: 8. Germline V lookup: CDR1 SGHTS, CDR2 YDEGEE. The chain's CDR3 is CASSFGRDRGTSPLHF. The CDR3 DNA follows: TGTGCCAGCAGCTTTGGCCGGGACAGGGGAACTTCACCCCTCCACTTT.

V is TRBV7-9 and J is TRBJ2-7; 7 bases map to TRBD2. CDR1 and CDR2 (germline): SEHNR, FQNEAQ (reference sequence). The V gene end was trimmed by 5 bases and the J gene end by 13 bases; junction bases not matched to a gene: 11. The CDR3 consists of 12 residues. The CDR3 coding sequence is TGTGCCAGCAGCCCCTCGGGAGGCACTGACTACTTC. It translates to CASSPSGGTDYF.

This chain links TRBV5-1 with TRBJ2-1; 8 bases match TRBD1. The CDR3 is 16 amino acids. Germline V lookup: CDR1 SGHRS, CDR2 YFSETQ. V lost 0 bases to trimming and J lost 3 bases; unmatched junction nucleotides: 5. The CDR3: CASSLAGTGNYNEQFF. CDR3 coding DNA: TGCGCCAGCAGCTTGGCCGGGACAGGCAACTACAATGAGCAGTTCTTC.

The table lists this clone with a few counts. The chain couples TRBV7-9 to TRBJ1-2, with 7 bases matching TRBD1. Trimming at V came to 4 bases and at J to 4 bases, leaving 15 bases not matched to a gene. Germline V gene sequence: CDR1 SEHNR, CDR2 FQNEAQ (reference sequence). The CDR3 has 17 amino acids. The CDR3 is CASSSETGTAFPYGYTF. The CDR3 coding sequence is TGTGCCAGCAGCTCCGAAACCGGGACAGCCTTCCCCTATGGCTACACCTTC.

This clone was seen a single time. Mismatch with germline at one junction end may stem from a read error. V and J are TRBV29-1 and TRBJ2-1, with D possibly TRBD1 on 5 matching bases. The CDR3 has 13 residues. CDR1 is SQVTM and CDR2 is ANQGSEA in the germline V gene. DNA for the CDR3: TGCAGCGCCCGTCAGGGATCGTACAGTGAGCAGTTCTTC. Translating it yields CSARQGSYSEQFF.

In DNA form, the CDR3 reads TGCGCCAGCAGTGAGAACAAGAATCAGCCCCAGCATTTT. Protein sequence: CASSENKNQPQHF. This chain links TRBV10-2 with TRBJ1-5; D remains ambiguous. Germline V gene sequence: CDR1 WSHSY, CDR2 SAAADI. With 2 bases removed from V and 4 bases from J, the gap between germline ends came to 6 bases. The length of the CDR3 is 13 residues.

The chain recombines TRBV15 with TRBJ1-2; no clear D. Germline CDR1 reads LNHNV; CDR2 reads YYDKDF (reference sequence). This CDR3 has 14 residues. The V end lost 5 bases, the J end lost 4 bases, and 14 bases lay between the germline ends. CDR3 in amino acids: CATSGEGRTYGYTF. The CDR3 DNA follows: TGTGCCACCAGCGGGGAGGGCAGGACCTATGGCTACACCTTC.

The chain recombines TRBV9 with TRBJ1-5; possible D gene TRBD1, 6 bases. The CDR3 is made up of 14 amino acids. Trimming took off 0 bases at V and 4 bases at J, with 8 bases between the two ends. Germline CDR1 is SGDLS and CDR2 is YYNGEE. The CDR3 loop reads CASSVGDRNQPQHF. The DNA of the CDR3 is TGTGCCAGCAGCGTAGGCGACAGGAATCAGCCCCAGCATTTT.

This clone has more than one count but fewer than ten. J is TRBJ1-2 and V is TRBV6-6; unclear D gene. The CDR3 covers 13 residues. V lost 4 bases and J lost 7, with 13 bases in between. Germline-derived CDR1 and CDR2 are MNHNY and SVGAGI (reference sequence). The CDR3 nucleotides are TGTGCCAGCAGTTCGAGTACTATTCGTGGCTACACCTTC. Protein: CASSSSTIRGYTF.

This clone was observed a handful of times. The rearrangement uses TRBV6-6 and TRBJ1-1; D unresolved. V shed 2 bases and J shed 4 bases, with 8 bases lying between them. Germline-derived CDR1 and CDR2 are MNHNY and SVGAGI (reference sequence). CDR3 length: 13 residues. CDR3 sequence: CASSYPRGTEAFF. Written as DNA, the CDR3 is TGTGCCAGCAGTTACCCCCGGGGCACTGAAGCTTTCTTT.

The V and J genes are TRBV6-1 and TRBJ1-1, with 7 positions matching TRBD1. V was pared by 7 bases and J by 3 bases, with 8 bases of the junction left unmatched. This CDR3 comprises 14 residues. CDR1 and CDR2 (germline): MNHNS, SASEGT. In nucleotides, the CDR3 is TGTGCCAGCACCCCGGGGACAGCGCACACTGAAGCTTTCTTT. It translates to CASTPGTAHTEAFF.

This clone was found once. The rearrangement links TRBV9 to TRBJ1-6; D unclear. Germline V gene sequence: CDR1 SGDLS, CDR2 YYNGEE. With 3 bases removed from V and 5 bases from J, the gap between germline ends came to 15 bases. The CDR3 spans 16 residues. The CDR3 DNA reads TGTGCCAGCAGCGCTGGAGCGGACCGGAATAATTCACCCCTCCACTTT. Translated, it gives CASSAGADRNNSPLHF.

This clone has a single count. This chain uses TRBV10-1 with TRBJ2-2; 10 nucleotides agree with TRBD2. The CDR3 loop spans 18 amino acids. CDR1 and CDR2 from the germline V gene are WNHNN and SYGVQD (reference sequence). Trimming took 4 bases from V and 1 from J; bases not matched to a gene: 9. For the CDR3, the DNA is TGCGCCAGCAGTGCAGCTAGCGGGGGAGCTATGAACACCGGGGAGCTGTTTTTT. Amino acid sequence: CASSAASGGAMNTGELFF.

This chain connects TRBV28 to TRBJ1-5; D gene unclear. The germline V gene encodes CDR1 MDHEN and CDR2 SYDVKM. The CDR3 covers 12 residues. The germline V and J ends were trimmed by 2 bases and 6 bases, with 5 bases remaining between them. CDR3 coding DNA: TGTGCCAGCAGTTTAGACATTCAGCCCCAGCATTTT. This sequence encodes CASSLDIQPQHF.

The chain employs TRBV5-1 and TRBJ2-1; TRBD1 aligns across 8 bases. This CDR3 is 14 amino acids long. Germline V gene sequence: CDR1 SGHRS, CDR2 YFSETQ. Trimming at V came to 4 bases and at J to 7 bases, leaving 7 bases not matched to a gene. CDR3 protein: CASSPPGQGNEQFF. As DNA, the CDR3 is TGCGCCAGCAGCCCACCAGGACAGGGAAATGAGCAGTTCTTC.